These 32 T cell receptor beta chains came from one sample sequenced in a study of tumor-infiltrating lymphocytes in localized non-small cell lung cancer (dated by TCRdb to 2020 to 2022). Library method: the immunoSEQ multiplex PCR assay. TCRdb obtained this table from immuneACCESS and retained in-frame rearrangements with V and J assigned. These tables miss some clones; where compared with another copy, unresolved V genes account for less than half of the shortfall, and the remainder is unexplained. This sample lists 13,000 or so clones; about four fifths were detected once. The top ten constitute around 13% of the sample. What was sequenced was lung tumor tissue. These receptors all come from a human donor with non-small cell lung cancer.

CDR3 protein: CASSLDHNSNSPLHF. DNA of the CDR3: TGCGCCAGCAGCTTGGACCACAATAGTAATTCACCCCTCCACTTT. This chain uses TRBV5-1 with TRBJ1-6; D is ambiguous. The CDR3 runs 15 residues. V was shortened by 0 bases and J by 6 bases, with 10 bases between the two germline ends. Germline V gives CDR1 SGHRS, CDR2 YFSETQ.

This clone was found once. V usage is TRBV2 and J usage is TRBJ2-6; 9 bases align to TRBD1. CDR3 length: 17 amino acids. Germline-derived CDR1 and CDR2 are SNHLY and FYNNEI. V shed 8 bases and J 1 base; nucleotides not matched to a gene: 9. CDR3 region: CASLPGQGSSGANVLTF. CDR3 bases: TGTGCCAGCCTCCCGGGACAGGGTTCGTCTGGGGCCAACGTCCTGACTTTC.

This chain connects TRBV10-1 to TRBJ2-7, with D possibly matching TRBD1 (5 bases). CDR1 is WNHNN, CDR2 SYGVQD, per germline (reference sequence). Trimming left V 6 bases short and J 2 bases short, with 11 bases between. The CDR3 runs 13 residues. The CDR3 sequence: CASRAGIPYEQYF. DNA for the CDR3: TGCGCCAGCAGAGCAGGGATTCCCTACGAGCAGTACTTC.

This clone was seen a single time. CDR3 region: CASSQDRSGYYNEQFF. The DNA of the CDR3 is TGCGCCAGCAGCCAAGATAGAAGTGGCTACTACAATGAGCAGTTCTTC. The chain carries TRBV4-3 and TRBJ2-1, with D unclear. Deletions cut 0 bases from V and 3 bases from J, with 12 bases between. The V gene's germline CDR1 is LGHNA and CDR2 YSLEER. This CDR3 is built from 16 residues.

This clone was seen a few times. V gene TRBV27 combines with J gene TRBJ2-1; D unresolved. There are 13 residues in the CDR3. In germline, CDR1 is MNHEY, CDR2 SMNVEV (reference sequence). The V end lost 1 base, the J end lost 4 bases, and 5 bases lay between the germline ends. For the CDR3, the DNA is TGTGCCAGCAGTTTATTTAGGTACAATGAGCAGTTCTTC. Translating it yields CASSLFRYNEQFF.

This clone has more than one count but fewer than ten. The chain combines TRBV21-1 with TRBJ2-1; the table's TRBD2 call for D was not verified on the DNA. TRBV21-1 is designated a pseudogene. This CDR3 is 17 amino acids long. The DNA of the CDR3 is TGTGCCAGCAGCAAAGTCCCGCGGCGGATCCTTTACAATGAGCAGTTCTTC. Its protein is CASSKVPRRILYNEQFF.

This chain connects TRBV18 to TRBJ2-2; D is tentatively TRBD1 or TRBD2 (5 bases each). Trimming removed 0 bases at V and 9 bases at J, with 17 bases between. The length of the CDR3 is 16 residues. CDR1 and CDR2 from the germline V gene are KGHSH and LQKENI. CDR3 DNA sequence: TGTGCCAGCTCACCACCGGGGGTAGGGGCGTCGAGGGAGCTGTTTTTT. Translated: CASSPPGVGASRELFF.

The V and J genes are TRBV28 and TRBJ1-5; a weak D match, TRBD1 (5 bases). CDR3 length: 15 residues. Trimming removed 3 bases at V and 7 bases at J, with 16 bases between. CDR1 and CDR2 from the germline V gene are MDHEN and SYDVKM. The DNA of the CDR3 is TGTGCCAGCAGTTTTGGGCAGGGAATAGGGCAGCCCCAGCATTTT. Translated, it gives CASSFGQGIGQPQHF.

The chain is built from TRBV6-1 and TRBJ2-1; 7 bases match TRBD2. The junction had 6 bases not matched to a gene; V was cut back by 6 bases and J by 4 bases. The CDR3 is 14 residues long. Germline CDR1 MNHNS, CDR2 SASEGT. CDR3 in DNA: TGTGCCAGCAGGAGGGAGGGGACTTACAATGAGCAGTTCTTC. Translating gives CASRREGTYNEQFF.

The V and J genes are TRBV5-6 and TRBJ2-1, with D possibly matching TRBD2 (5 bases). In germline, CDR1 is SGHDT, CDR2 YYEEEE. The ends were cut back, 7 bases at V and 0 bases at J, with 17 bases in the middle. CDR3 size: 16 residues. The CDR3 spells CASLTGGPHSYNEQFF. In nucleotides, the CDR3 is TGTGCCAGCCTGACGGGCGGGCCCCACTCCTACAATGAGCAGTTCTTC. Full variable domain (rest looked up from reference TRBV5-6 and TRBJ2-1): DAGVTQSPTHLIKTRGQQVTLRCSPKSGHDTVSWYQQALGQGPQFIFQYYEEEERQRGNFPDRFSGHQFPNYSSELNVNALLLGDSALYLCASLTGGPHSYNEQFFGPGTRLTVL.

The gene calls are TRBV7-2 and TRBJ2-5; a weak D match, TRBD2 (5 bases). Trimming took 5 bases from V and 10 from J, leaving 14 bases between them. Germline loops: CDR1 SGHTA, CDR2 FQGNSA. The CDR3 extends over 12 amino acids. The CDR3: CASSDYRGGQYF. The CDR3 DNA reads TGTGCCAGCAGCGACTACCGGGGTGGCCAGTACTTC.

The chain carries TRBV7-9 and TRBJ2-6; D uncertain. With 0 bases removed from V and 0 bases from J, the gap between germline ends came to 6 bases. Germline V gene sequence: CDR1 SEHNR, CDR2 FQNEAQ (reference sequence). This CDR3 is built from 16 residues. The CDR3 here is CASSLAGFSGANVLTF. Here the CDR3 DNA reads TGTGCCAGCAGCTTAGCGGGATTCTCTGGGGCCAACGTCCTGACTTTC.

This clone was seen a handful of times. The chain employs TRBV4-2 and TRBJ1-2; D may be TRBD1 (5 bases). In germline, CDR1 is LGHNA, CDR2 YNFKEQ. This CDR3 is 17 amino acids long. The V and J ends lost 0 bases and 4 bases respectively, with 18 bases between them. Here the CDR3 DNA reads TGTGCCAGCAGCCAAGATCACAGGACCTTTAACGTCTATGGCTACACCTTC. It yields the protein CASSQDHRTFNVYGYTF.

The V call is TRBV9, the J call TRBJ2-2, with 14 bases lining up with TRBD2. CDR3 length equals 17 residues. V lost 4 bases, J lost 5 bases, and 7 bases stayed unmatched. Germline V gives CDR1 SGDLS, CDR2 YYNGEE. This CDR3 is CASSLGLAGDKTGELFF. Written as DNA, the CDR3 is TGTGCCAGCAGCCTGGGACTAGCGGGGGATAAAACCGGGGAGCTGTTTTTT. Based on the CDR3 plus reference TRBV9 and TRBJ2-2, the full variable domain is DSGVTQTPKHLITATGQRVTLRCSPRSGDLSVYWYQQSLDQGLQFLIQYYNGEERAKGNILERFSAQQFPDLHSELNLSSLELGDSALYFCASSLGLAGDKTGELFFGEGSRLTVL.

The V and J genes are TRBV18 and TRBJ2-3; 16 bases align to TRBD2. CDR1 is KGHSH, CDR2 LQKENI, per germline. V lost 2 bases, J lost 1 base, and 9 bases stayed unmatched. The CDR3 consists of 20 residues. CDR3: CASSPRSGLAGGPGTDTQYF. CDR3 sequence (DNA): TGTGCCAGCTCACCAAGGTCGGGACTAGCGGGGGGGCCGGGCACAGATACGCAGTATTTT.

The V gene is TRBV18, the J gene TRBJ1-1; unclear D gene. Trimming left V 2 bases short and J 0 bases short, with 10 bases between. The germline V gene has CDR1 KGHSH and CDR2 LQKENI. The CDR3 has 15 amino acids. In DNA, the CDR3 is TGTGCCAGCTCACCAGCAACACGCATGAACACTGAAGCTTTCTTT. This sequence encodes CASSPATRMNTEAFF.

V usage is TRBV5-1 and J usage is TRBJ2-7; either TRBD1 or TRBD2 may fit D (5 bases each). This CDR3 spans 14 amino acids. The ends were cut back, 5 bases at V and 4 bases at J, with 16 bases in the middle. Germline-derived CDR1 and CDR2 are SGHRS and YFSETQ. The chain's CDR3 is CASRPGSPTYEQYF. For the CDR3, the DNA is TGCGCCAGCAGACCAGGGAGCCCCACTTACGAGCAGTACTTC.

The V gene is TRBV14, the J gene TRBJ1-1; D may be TRBD1 (5 bases). There are 13 residues in the CDR3. Germline V CDR1 and CDR2: SGHDN, FVKESK. The V end lost 4 bases, the J end lost 1 base, and 7 bases lay between the germline ends. The CDR3 loop is CASSRDRNTEAFF. CDR3 in DNA: TGTGCCAGCAGCCGAGACAGGAACACTGAAGCTTTCTTT. The full variable domain, completed using reference TRBV14 and TRBJ1-1, is EAGVTQFPSHSVIEKGQTVTLRCDPISGHDNLYWYRRVMGKEIKFLLHFVKESKQDESGMPNNRFLAERTGGTYSTLKVQPAELEDSGVYFCASSRDRNTEAFFGQGTRLTVV.

V and J are TRBV12-5 and TRBJ2-5; 8 bases fit TRBD1. The CDR3 loop spans 13 amino acids. Germline assignment: CDR1 LGHNT and CDR2 FRNRAP. The V gene end was trimmed by 6 bases and the J gene end by 6 bases; junction bases not matched to a gene: 6. The DNA for the CDR3 is TGTGCTAGTGGCGCCGACAGGGGAAAGACCCAGTACTTC. This codes for CASGADRGKTQYF.

The V and J genes are TRBV6-6 and TRBJ2-6; D not resolved. Germline CDR1 and CDR2: MNHNY and SVGAGI (reference sequence). V lost 8 bases and J lost 0, with 11 bases in between. The length of the CDR3 is 15 residues. The CDR3 loop is CASCSASSGANVLTF. The DNA of the CDR3 is TGTGCCAGCTGTTCAGCTAGCTCTGGGGCCAACGTCCTGACTTTC.

The chain carries TRBV7-6 and TRBJ2-7; D is possibly TRBD2 (5 bases). Germline lookup yields CDR1 SGHVS and CDR2 FNYEAQ. The ends were cut back, 5 bases at V and 0 bases at J, with 11 bases in the middle. There are 14 residues in the CDR3. For the CDR3, the DNA is TGTGCCAGCAGCCATGGCGAGGGCTCCTACGAGCAGTACTTC. Protein product: CASSHGEGSYEQYF.

The chain is built from TRBV9 and TRBJ2-2; D may be TRBD2 (6 bases). The germline gives CDR1 SGDLS, CDR2 YYNGEE. The CDR3 runs 15 residues. V gave up 1 base and J gave up 2 bases, with 9 bases separating them. The CDR3 protein is CASSVLAANTGELFF. CDR3 DNA: TGTGCCAGCAGCGTATTAGCGGCAAACACCGGGGAGCTGTTTTTT.

V usage is TRBV5-1 and J usage is TRBJ1-1, with D possibly matching TRBD1 (6 bases). V was shortened by 0 bases and J by 4 bases, with 13 bases between the two germline ends. The CDR3 runs 15 residues. Germline CDR1 is SGHRS and CDR2 is YFSETQ. CDR3 amino acids: CASSLVGTKATEAFF. The CDR3 nucleotides are TGCGCCAGCAGCTTGGTCGGGACAAAGGCCACTGAAGCTTTCTTT.

The CDR3 spells CASSRDGKNGYTF. The CDR3, as DNA: TGTGCCAGCAGTCGGGACGGTAAAAATGGCTACACCTTC. The chain joins TRBV28 to TRBJ1-2, with D possibly being TRBD1 (5 bases). Trimming stripped 5 bases from V and 6 bases from J, with 13 bases between. CDR1 MDHEN and CDR2 SYDVKM come from the germline V gene. CDR3 length: 13 residues.

The chain carries TRBV7-9 and TRBJ2-7; 13 nucleotides align to TRBD2. J lost 0 bases, V lost 5 bases, and 1 base had no gene match. The germline V gene encodes CDR1 SEHNR and CDR2 FQNEAQ (reference sequence). CDR3 length: 15 residues. The CDR3 loop is CASSRTSGSSYEQYF. In nucleotides, the CDR3 is TGTGCCAGCAGCAGGACTAGCGGGAGCTCCTACGAGCAGTACTTC.

V usage is TRBV19 and J usage is TRBJ2-1, with D hard to call. The CDR3 loop spans 11 amino acids. The germline V gene encodes CDR1 LNHDA and CDR2 SQIVND (reference sequence). Between the trimmed V and J ends, which lost 1 base and 9 bases, there was a span of 4 bases. CDR3 nucleotides: TGTGCCAGTAGTATAGGAATTGAGCAGTTCTTC. Its translation is CASSIGIEQFF. Filled out from reference TRBV19 and TRBJ2-1, the complete variable domain reads DGGITQSPKYLFRKEGQNVTLSCEQNLNHDAMYWYRQDPGQGLRLIYYSQIVNDFQKGDIAEGYSVSREKKESFPLTVTSAQKNPTAFYLCASSIGIEQFFGPGTRLTVL.

V gene TRBV18 combines with J gene TRBJ2-7; D uncertain. The germline V gene encodes CDR1 KGHSH and CDR2 LQKENI. This CDR3 has 15 residues. Trimming shortened V by 3 bases and J by 6 bases, and 18 bases separated the two germline ends. CDR3 sequence reads: CASSPPTEPRLEQYF. The DNA for the CDR3 is TGTGCCAGCTCACCTCCGACCGAGCCTCGCCTCGAGCAGTACTTC.

V gene TRBV27 combines with J gene TRBJ1-2, with TRBD1 identical over 7 bases. CDR3 length: 16 amino acids. After removal of 4 bases from V and 1 base from J, the junction contained 9 bases not matched to a gene. The V gene's germline CDR1 is MNHEY and CDR2 SMNVEV (reference sequence). The CDR3 region has the DNA TGTGCCAGCAGTTCCTACAGGGGCAACCTTAACTATGGCTACACCTTC. It translates to CASSSYRGNLNYGYTF.

This sequence joins TRBV4-3 and TRBJ2-3, with TRBD1 matching 9 bases. The CDR3 is made up of 15 amino acids. CDR1 is LGHNA, CDR2 YSLEER, per germline. Unmatched junction bases numbered 3, after V lost 1 base and J lost 4 bases. The CDR3 protein is CASSQANRGPDTQYF. The CDR3 region has the DNA TGCGCCAGCAGCCAAGCAAACAGGGGGCCAGATACGCAGTATTTT.

The genes are TRBV11-2 and TRBJ1-1; D is unclear. V was trimmed by 0 bases and J by 4 bases, leaving 6 bases between them. The CDR3 is 13 amino acids. Germline V gene lookup returns CDR1 SGHAT and CDR2 FQNNGV. The CDR3 here is CASSLDLLTEAFF. CDR3 DNA: TGTGCCAGCAGCTTAGATCTTCTCACTGAAGCTTTCTTT.

V is TRBV2 and J is TRBJ1-2; D is ambiguous. Germline CDR1 and CDR2: SNHLY and FYNNEI. The CDR3 is 12 amino acids. Trimming removed 6 bases at V and 8 bases at J, with 13 bases between. The CDR3 is CASRESVGGYTF. In DNA form, the CDR3 reads TGTGCCAGCAGGGAATCGGTCGGGGGCTACACCTTC. The whole variable domain, filled in from reference TRBV2 and TRBJ1-2, reads EPEVTQTPSHQVTQMGQEVILRCVPISNHLYFYWYRQILGQKVEFLVSFYNNEISEKSEIFDDQFSVERPDGSNFTLKIRSTKLEDSAMYFCASRESVGGYTFGSGTRLTVV.

This clone was detected only once. The chain couples TRBV6-1 to TRBJ2-7; no firm D call. This CDR3 is 14 amino acids long. Germline values: CDR1 MNHNS, CDR2 SASEGT. V was clipped by 7 bases and J by 6 bases, with 19 bases between them. CDR3 in amino acids: CASNLSPSRVEQYF. The CDR3 DNA follows: TGTGCCAGCAACTTGAGTCCCTCTCGTGTCGAGCAGTACTTC.